These 2 T cell receptor beta chains share one sample of origin, sequenced in a study of T-cell reconstitution after alpha-beta-depleted transplantation in children. Researchers prepared the TCRbeta library using unique molecular identifiers, the study reports. TCRdb itself ran the PCR reads through MiXCR, one entry per CDR3 protein. The sample has a few hundred thousand distinct CDR3 sequences; 18% are singletons. Sequences were derived from PBMCs from the stem cell graft donor, sampled from the stem cell graft. These receptors originate from a human donor who donated a stem cell graft to a child with acute lymphoblastic leukemia.

The chain has TRBV6-1 and TRBJ2-5, with TRBD1 identical over 10 bases. The CDR3 extends over 14 amino acids. V shed 9 bases and J 5 bases; nucleotides not matched to a gene: 9. Germline CDR1 is MNHNS and CDR2 is SASEGT. Here the CDR3 reads CASATGGLGETQYF. The CDR3 nucleotides read TGTGCCAGTGCGACAGGGGGCTTGGGTGAGACCCAGTACTTC.

The chain joins TRBV27 to TRBJ2-7, with TRBD1 as a possible D gene (6 bases). CDR3 length: 14 amino acids. Germline CDR1 MNHEY, CDR2 SMNVEV (reference sequence). Between the trimmed V and J ends, which lost 4 bases and 3 bases, there was a span of 13 bases. CDR3 sequence reads: CASSYRALGYEQYF. The CDR3 nucleotides read TGTGCCAGCAGTTACAGGGCCCTGGGCTACGAGCAGTACTTC.